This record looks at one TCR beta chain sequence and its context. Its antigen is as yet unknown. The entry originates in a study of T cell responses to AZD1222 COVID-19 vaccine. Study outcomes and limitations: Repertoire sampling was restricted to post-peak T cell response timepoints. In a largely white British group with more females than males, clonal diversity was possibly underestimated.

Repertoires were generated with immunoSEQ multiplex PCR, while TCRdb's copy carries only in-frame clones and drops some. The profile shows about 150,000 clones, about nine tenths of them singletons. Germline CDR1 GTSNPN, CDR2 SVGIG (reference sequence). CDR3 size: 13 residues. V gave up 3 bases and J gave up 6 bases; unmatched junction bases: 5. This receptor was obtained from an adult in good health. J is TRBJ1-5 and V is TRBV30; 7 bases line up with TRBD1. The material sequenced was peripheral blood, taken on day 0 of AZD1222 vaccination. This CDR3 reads CAWSPQGGQPQHF. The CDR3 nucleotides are TGTGCCTGGAGCCCCCAGGGGGGTCAGCCCCAGCATTTT.